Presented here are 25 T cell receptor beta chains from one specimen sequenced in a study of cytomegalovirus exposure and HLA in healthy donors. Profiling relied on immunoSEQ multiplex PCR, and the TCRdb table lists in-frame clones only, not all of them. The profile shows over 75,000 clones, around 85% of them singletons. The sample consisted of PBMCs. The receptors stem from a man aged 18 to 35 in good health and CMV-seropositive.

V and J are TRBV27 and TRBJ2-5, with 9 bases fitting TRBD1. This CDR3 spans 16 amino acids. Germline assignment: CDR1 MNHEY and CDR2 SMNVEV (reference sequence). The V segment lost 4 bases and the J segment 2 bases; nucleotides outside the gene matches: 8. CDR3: CASSSWPGQGQETQYF. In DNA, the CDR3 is TGTGCCAGCAGTTCATGGCCGGGACAGGGTCAAGAGACCCAGTACTTC.

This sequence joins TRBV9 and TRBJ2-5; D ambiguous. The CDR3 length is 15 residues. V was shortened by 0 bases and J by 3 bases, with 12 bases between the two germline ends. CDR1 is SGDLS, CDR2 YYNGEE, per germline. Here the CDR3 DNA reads TGTGCCAGCAGCGTAGTCGGCAGGCGCGAAGAGACCCAGTACTTC. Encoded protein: CASSVVGRREETQYF.

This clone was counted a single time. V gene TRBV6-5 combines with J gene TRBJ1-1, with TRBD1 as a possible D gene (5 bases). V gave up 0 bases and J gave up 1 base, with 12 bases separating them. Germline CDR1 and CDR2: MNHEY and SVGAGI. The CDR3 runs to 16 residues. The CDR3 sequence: CASSYSGLLTNTEAFF. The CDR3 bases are TGTGCCAGCAGTTACTCGGGACTCCTAACGAACACTGAAGCTTTCTTT.

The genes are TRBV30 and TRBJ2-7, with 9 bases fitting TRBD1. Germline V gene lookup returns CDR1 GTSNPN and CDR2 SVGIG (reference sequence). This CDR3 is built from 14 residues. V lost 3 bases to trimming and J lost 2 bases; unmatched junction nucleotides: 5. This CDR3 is CAWRRTGDTYEQYF. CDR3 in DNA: TGTGCCTGGAGGCGGACAGGGGACACCTACGAGCAGTACTTC. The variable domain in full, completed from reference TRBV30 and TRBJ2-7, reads SQTIHQWPATLVQPVGSPLSLECTVEGTSNPNLYWYRQAAGRGLQLLFYSVGIGQISSEVPQNLSASRPQDRQFILSSKKLLLSDSGFYLCAWRRTGDTYEQYFGPGTRLTVT.

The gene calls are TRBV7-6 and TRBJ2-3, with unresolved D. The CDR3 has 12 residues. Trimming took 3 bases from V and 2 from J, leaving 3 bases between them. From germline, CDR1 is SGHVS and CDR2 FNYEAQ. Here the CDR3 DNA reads TGTGCCAGCAGCTTCTACACAGATACGCAGTATTTT. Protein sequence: CASSFYTDTQYF.

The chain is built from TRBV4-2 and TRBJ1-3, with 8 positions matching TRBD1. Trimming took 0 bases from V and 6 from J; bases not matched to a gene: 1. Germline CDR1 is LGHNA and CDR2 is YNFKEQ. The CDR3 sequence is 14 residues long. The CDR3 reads CASSQETGVNTIYF. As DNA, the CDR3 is TGTGCCAGCAGCCAAGAGACAGGGGTAAACACCATATATTTT.

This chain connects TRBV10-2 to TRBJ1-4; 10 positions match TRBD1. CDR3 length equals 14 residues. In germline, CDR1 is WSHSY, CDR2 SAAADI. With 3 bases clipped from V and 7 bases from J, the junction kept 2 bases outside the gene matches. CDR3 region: CASSDGQGGEKLFF. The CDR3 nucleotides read TGCGCCAGCAGTGATGGACAGGGGGGTGAAAAACTGTTTTTT.

Here the CDR3 DNA reads TGTGCCAGCTCACCACCTCAGGGTGGAAGCTCCTACGAGCAGTACTTC. It is translated as CASSPPQGGSSYEQYF. The chain recombines TRBV18 with TRBJ2-7; D is perhaps TRBD1 (5 bases). The ends were cut back, 0 bases at V and 0 bases at J, with 12 bases in the middle. CDR1 is KGHSH, CDR2 LQKENI, per germline. There are 16 residues in the CDR3.

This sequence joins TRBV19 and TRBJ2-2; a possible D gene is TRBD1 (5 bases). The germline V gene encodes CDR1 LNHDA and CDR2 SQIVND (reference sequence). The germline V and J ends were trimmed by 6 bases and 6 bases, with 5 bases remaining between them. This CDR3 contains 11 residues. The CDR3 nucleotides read TGTGCCAGTAGAGGGGCCGGGGAGCTGTTTTTT. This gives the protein CASRGAGELFF. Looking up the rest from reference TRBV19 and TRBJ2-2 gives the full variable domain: DGGITQSPKYLFRKEGQNVTLSCEQNLNHDAMYWYRQDPGQGLRLIYYSQIVNDFQKGDIAEGYSVSREKKESFPLTVTSAQKNPTAFYLCASRGAGELFFGEGSRLTVL.

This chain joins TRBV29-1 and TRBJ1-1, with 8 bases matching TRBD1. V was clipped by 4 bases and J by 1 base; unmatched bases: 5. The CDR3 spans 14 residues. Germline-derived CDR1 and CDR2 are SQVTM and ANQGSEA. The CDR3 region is CSVVQGAGNTEAFF. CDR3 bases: TGCAGCGTTGTCCAGGGGGCGGGGAACACTGAAGCTTTCTTT.

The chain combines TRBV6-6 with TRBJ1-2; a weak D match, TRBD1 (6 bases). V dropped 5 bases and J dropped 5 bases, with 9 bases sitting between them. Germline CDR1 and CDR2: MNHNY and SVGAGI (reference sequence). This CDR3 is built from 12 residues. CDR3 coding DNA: TGTGCCAGCAGTCCGAGGGGGTATGGCTACACCTTC. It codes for CASSPRGYGYTF.

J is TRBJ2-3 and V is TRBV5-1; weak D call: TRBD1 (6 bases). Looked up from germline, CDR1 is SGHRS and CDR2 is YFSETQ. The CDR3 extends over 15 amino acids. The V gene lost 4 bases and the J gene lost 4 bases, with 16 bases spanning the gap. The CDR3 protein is CASSLGHPRADTQYF. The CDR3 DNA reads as TGCGCCAGCAGCCTGGGACACCCGAGAGCAGATACGCAGTATTTT.

This CDR3 reads CASSPNLQGPNYGYTF. The CDR3 DNA reads as TGTGCCAGCTCACCGAACCTACAGGGACCTAACTATGGCTACACCTTC. J is TRBJ1-2 and V is TRBV18; TRBD1 is a possible D gene (6 bases). There are 16 residues in the CDR3. V gave up 3 bases and J gave up 0 bases, with 14 bases separating them. Germline values: CDR1 KGHSH, CDR2 LQKENI.

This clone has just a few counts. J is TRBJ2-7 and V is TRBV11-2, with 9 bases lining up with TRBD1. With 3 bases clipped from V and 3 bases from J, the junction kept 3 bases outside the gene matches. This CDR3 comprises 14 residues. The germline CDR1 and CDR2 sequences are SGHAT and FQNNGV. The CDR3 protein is CASSFRQGGYEQYV. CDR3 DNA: TGTGCCAGCAGCTTCCGACAGGGGGGCTACGAGCAGTACGTC.

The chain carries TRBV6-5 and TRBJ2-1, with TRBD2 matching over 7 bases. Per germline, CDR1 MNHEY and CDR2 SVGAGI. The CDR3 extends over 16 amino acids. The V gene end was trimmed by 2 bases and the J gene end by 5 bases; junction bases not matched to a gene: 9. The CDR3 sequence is CASSYHWGGGNNEQFF. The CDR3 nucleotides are TGTGCCAGCAGTTACCACTGGGGGGGAGGGAACAATGAGCAGTTCTTC.

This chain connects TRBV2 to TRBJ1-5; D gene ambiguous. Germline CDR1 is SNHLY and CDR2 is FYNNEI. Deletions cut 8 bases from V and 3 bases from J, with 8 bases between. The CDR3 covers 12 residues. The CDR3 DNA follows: TGTGCCAGCGGGAGGGCCAATCAGCCCCAGCATTTT. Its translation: CASGRANQPQHF.

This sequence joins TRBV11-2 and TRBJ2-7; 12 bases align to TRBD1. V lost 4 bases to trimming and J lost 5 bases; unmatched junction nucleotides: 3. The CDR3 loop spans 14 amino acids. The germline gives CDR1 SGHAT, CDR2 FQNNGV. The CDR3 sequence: CASSSRDRGHEQYF. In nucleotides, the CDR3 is TGTGCCAGCAGCTCTCGGGACAGGGGGCACGAGCAGTACTTC. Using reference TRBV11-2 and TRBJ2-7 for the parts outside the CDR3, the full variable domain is EAGVAQSPRYKIIEKRQSVAFWCNPISGHATLYWYQQILGQGPKLLIQFQNNGVVDDSQLPKDRFSAERLKGVDSTLKIQPAKLEDSAVYLCASSSRDRGHEQYFGPGTRLTVT.

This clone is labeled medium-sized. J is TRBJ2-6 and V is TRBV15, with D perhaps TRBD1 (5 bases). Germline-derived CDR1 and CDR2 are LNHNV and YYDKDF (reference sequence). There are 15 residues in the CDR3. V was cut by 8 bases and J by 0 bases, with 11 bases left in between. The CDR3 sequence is CATAPRDSGANVLTF. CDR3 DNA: TGTGCCACCGCGCCCAGGGACTCTGGGGCCAACGTCCTGACTTTC.

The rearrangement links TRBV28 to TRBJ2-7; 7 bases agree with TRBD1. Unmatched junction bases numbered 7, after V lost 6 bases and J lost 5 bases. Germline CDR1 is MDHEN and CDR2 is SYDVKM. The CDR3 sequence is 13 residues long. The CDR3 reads CASRSTGRNEQYV. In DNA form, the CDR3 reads TGTGCCAGCAGGTCGACAGGGCGGAACGAGCAGTACGTC.

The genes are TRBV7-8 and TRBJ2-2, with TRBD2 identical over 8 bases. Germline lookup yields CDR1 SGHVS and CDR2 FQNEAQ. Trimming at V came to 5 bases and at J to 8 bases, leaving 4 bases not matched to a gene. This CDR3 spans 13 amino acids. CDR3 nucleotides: TGTGCCAGCAGCCCGGGGGGGGCGGGGGAGCTGTTTTTT. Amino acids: CASSPGGAGELFF. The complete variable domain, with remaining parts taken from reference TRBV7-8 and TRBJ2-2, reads GAGVSQSPRYKVAKRGQDVALRCDPISGHVSLFWYQQALGQGPEFLTYFQNEAQLDKSGLPSDRFFAERPEGSVSTLKIQRTQQEDSAVYLCASSPGGAGELFFGEGSRLTVL.

The CDR3: CASSPSPDYQYF. The CDR3 nucleotides read TGTGCCAGCAGCCCGTCTCCTGACTATCAGTACTTC. The V call is TRBV7-6, the J call TRBJ2-7; weak D call: TRBD2 (5 bases). The CDR3 contains 12 residues. V was clipped by 5 bases and J by 10 bases, with 15 bases between them. Germline V lookup: CDR1 SGHVS, CDR2 FNYEAQ.

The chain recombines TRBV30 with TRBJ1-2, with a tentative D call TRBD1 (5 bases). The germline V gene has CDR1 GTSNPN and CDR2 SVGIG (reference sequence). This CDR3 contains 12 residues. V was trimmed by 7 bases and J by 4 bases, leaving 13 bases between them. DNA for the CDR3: TGTGCCTCGAGGGGACTCCTCTATGGCTACACCTTC. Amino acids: CASRGLLYGYTF. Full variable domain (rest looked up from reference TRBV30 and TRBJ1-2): SQTIHQWPATLVQPVGSPLSLECTVEGTSNPNLYWYRQAAGRGLQLLFYSVGIGQISSEVPQNLSASRPQDRQFILSSKKLLLSDSGFYLCASRGLLYGYTFGSGTRLTVV.

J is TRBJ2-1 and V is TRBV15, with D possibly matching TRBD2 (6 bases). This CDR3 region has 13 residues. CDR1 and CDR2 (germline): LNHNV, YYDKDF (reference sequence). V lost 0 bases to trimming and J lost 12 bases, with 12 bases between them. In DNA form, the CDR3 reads TGTGCCACCAGCAGAGATTGGGGGGTAGGGCAGTTCTTC. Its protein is CATSRDWGVGQFF. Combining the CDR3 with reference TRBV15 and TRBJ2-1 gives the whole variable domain DAMVIQNPRYQVTQFGKPVTLSCSQTLNHNVMYWYQQKSSQAPKLLFHYYDKDFNNEADTPDNFQSRRPNTSFCFLDIRSPGLGDTAMYLCATSRDWGVGQFFGPGTRLTVL.

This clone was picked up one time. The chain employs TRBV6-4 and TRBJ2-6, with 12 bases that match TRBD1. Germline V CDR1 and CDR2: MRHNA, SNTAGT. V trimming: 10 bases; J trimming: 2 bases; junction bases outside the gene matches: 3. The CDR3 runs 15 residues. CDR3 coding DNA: TGTGCCACCGGGACAGGGGGCCCTGGGGCCAACGTCCTGACTTTC. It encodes CATGTGGPGANVLTF.

CDR3 nucleotide sequence: TGTGCCAGCAGTATTCTAGCGGGAGTGCCCTACAATGAGCAGTTCTTC. Amino acid sequence: CASSILAGVPYNEQFF. This chain joins TRBV27 and TRBJ2-1; 10 positions agree with TRBD2. Looked up from germline, CDR1 is MNHEY and CDR2 is SMNVEV (reference sequence). This CDR3 has 16 amino acids. V shed 5 bases and J 2 bases; nucleotides not matched to a gene: 6.